The 9 T cell receptor beta chains below were found in one sample sequenced in a study of early T cells in non-severe SARS-CoV-2 infection. In TCRdb, the 5' RACE reads were re-called with MiXCR into one record per CDR3 protein. The sample has tens of thousands of distinct CDR3 sequences, 8.7% seen once. Sequences were derived from whole blood, sampled at baseline. Receptors originate from an adult who was a healthcare worker with PCR-confirmed SARS-CoV-2 infection or an uninfected control (not recorded which).

Only a few counts were recorded for this clonotype. V usage is TRBV4-1 and J usage is TRBJ2-6, with D perhaps assigned TRBD1 or TRBD2 (5 bases each). CDR3 size: 15 residues. Trimming took off 6 bases at V and 8 bases at J, with 17 bases between the two ends. Germline V gene sequence: CDR1 MGHRA, CDR2 YSYEKL. CDR3 DNA sequence: TGCGCCAGCAGAGAGTCGGGGCTCAGGACCAACGTCCTGACTTTC. Encoded protein: CASRESGLRTNVLTF.

The CDR3 is CASSLGTGGQDIQYF. Written as DNA, the CDR3 is TGTGCCAGCAGTCTCGGGACAGGGGGCCAGGACATTCAGTACTTC. V gene TRBV12-3 or TRBV12-4 combines with J gene TRBJ2-4, with 12 bases fitting TRBD1. Trimming cost V 5 bases and J 8 bases; bases outside gene matches: 7. The CDR3 loop spans 15 amino acids.

This clonotype was detected ten times or more. The V and J genes are TRBV9 and TRBJ2-4, with TRBD2 matching over 11 bases. This CDR3 is built from 17 residues. Germline assignment: CDR1 SGDLS and CDR2 YYNGEE. V lost 7 bases to trimming and J lost 0 bases; unmatched junction nucleotides: 9. The chain's CDR3 is CASGPLAGGEAKNIQYF. The CDR3 DNA is TGTGCCAGCGGCCCCCTAGCGGGGGGAGAAGCCAAAAACATTCAGTACTTC.

This clonotype has ten or more counts. The chain joins TRBV20-1 to TRBJ2-1, with D perhaps matching TRBD2 (6 bases). The CDR3 consists of 16 residues. The V gene lost 1 base and the J gene lost 3 bases, with 16 bases spanning the gap. Germline values: CDR1 DFQATT, CDR2 SNEGSKA (reference sequence). CDR3 sequence: CSARVGERVIYNEQFF. The CDR3, as DNA: TGCAGTGCTAGAGTGGGGGAGCGGGTCATCTACAATGAGCAGTTCTTC.

V is TRBV6-5 and J is TRBJ1-1; 7 nucleotides align to TRBD1. The V and J ends lost 5 bases and 1 base, in that order; junction bases with no gene match: 7. Germline loops: CDR1 MNHEY, CDR2 SVGAGI. The CDR3 runs to 15 residues. CDR3 in DNA: TGTGCCAGCAGTCGCTCCGGGACAGCGAACACTGAAGCTTTCTTT. This translates into CASSRSGTANTEAFF.

The chain combines TRBV12-3 or TRBV12-4 with TRBJ2-4; D not resolved. The CDR3 is 14 amino acids. V dropped 5 bases and J dropped 0 bases, with 8 bases sitting between them. CDR3 sequence (DNA): TGTGCCAGCAGTCCCCGAGTAGCCAAAAACATTCAGTACTTC. Encoded protein: CASSPRVAKNIQYF.

This clonotype was found a few times. The V call is TRBV29-1, the J call TRBJ2-3; 10 bases are a match to TRBD2. After removal of 4 bases from V and 6 bases from J, the junction contained 4 bases not matched to a gene. From germline, CDR1 is SQVTM and CDR2 ANQGSEA. This CDR3 region has 13 residues. The CDR3 region is CSVGLAGVDTQYF. As DNA, the CDR3 is TGCAGCGTTGGGCTAGCGGGAGTTGATACGCAGTATTTT.

The chain uses TRBV29-1 and TRBJ2-2, with D maybe TRBD1 (5 bases). CDR1 and CDR2 (germline): SQVTM, ANQGSEA. The CDR3 extends over 13 amino acids. V shed 6 bases and J shed 5 bases, with 13 bases lying between them. CDR3 in amino acids: CSVRQQATGELFF. The CDR3 nucleotides are TGCAGCGTGAGACAGCAAGCTACCGGGGAGCTGTTTTTT.

This chain uses TRBV19 with TRBJ1-2; no clear D gene. Trimming stripped 7 bases from V and 1 base from J, with 16 bases between. This CDR3 has 15 amino acids. The germline V gene encodes CDR1 LNHDA and CDR2 SQIVND (reference sequence). The CDR3 here is CASKTDYSYNYGYTF. The DNA of the CDR3 is TGTGCCAGTAAGACGGATTACAGTTATAACTATGGCTACACCTTC.